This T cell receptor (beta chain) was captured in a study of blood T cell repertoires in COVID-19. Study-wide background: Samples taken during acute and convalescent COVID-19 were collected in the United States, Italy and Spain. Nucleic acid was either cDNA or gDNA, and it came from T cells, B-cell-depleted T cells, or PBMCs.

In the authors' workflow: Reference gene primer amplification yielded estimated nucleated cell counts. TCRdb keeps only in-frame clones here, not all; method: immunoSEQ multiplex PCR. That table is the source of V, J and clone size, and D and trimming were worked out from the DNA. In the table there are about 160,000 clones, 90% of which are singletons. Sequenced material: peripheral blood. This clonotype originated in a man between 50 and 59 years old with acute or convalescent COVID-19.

CDR3 loop: CASSQGDNEKLFF. Here the CDR3 DNA reads TGCGCCAGCAGTCAGGGGGATAATGAAAAACTGTTTTTT. The chain combines TRBV10-2 with TRBJ1-4; TRBD1 agrees at 7 bases. The germline V gene encodes CDR1 WSHSY and CDR2 SAAADI. The junction had 1 base not matched to a gene; V was cut back by 5 bases and J by 4 bases. The CDR3 spans 13 residues.